The clone carrying this T cell receptor (beta chain) was observed at least ten times. TRAV- and TRBV-specific primers primed first-strand cDNA, covering alpha and beta chains. The authors ran 15 to 20 PCR cycles to amplify TCRs with a constant-region primer and V-primer adapter. The authors amplified isolated mRNA by in vitro transcription. A single record per CDR3 protein comes from TCRdb applying MiXCR to the reads. The sample lists around 64,000 distinct CDR3 sequences, about 30% occurring once. Germline V gene data show CDR1 as MNHEY and CDR2 as SVGEGT. With 8 bases clipped from V and 8 bases from J, the junction kept 9 bases outside the gene matches. The CDR3 spans 13 residues. Time point of the sample: before trial treatment. The sample belongs to a study of low-dose radiotherapy and immunotherapy resistance in tumors. Study-wide background: Intravenous administration to patients comprised nivolumab at 240 mg every two weeks and ipilimumab at 1 mg/kg every six weeks. On cycle 1 day 1, patients started four cycles of oral aspirin 300 mg daily.

Here the sequenced sample was PBMCs, taken before treatment. The sequence came from a male donor with rectosigmoid adenocarcinoma. The J gene is TRBJ1-2, the V gene TRBV6-2 or TRBV6-3; 9 nucleotides match TRBD1. The CDR3 DNA is TGTGCCAGCCGGGACAGGGAGGTCTACGGCTACACCTTC. This codes for CASRDREVYGYTF.